The 5 T cell receptor beta chains listed next were all sequenced from one sample in a study of T cells in Graves' hyperthyroidism and ophthalmopathy. Amplification of TCR beta CDR3 regions used RNA as the template. The HTBI primer set was used in a first-round RT-PCR of the TCR CDR3. TCRdb redid the calling of the multiplex PCR reads with MiXCR, one entry per CDR3 protein. This table holds 550,000 to 700,000 distinct CDR3 sequences, about 14% found once. Sequencing was performed on blood. The receptors shown here come from a woman aged 40-49 years with Graves' ophthalmopathy.

The V call is TRBV2, the J call TRBJ1-1; TRBD1 matches 9 bases. Germline CDR1 is SNHLY and CDR2 is FYNNEI. J gave up 3 bases and V 2 bases, and 13 bases lay outside the gene matches. The CDR3 is 18 residues long. CDR3 residues: CASSERPPGQGGDTEAFF. CDR3 bases: TGTGCCAGCAGTGAACGGCCCCCGGGACAGGGAGGGGACACTGAAGCTTTCTTT.

The chain uses TRBV20-1 and TRBJ2-7; D gene ambiguous. Germline CDR1 and CDR2: DFQATT and SNEGSKA (reference sequence). V was clipped by 1 base and J by 7 bases, with 8 bases between them. CDR3 length: 11 amino acids. The CDR3 DNA reads TGCAGTGCTAGAGCAGATCGGGAGCAGTACTTC. It codes for CSARADREQYF.

This clonotype was picked up many times. This sequence joins TRBV19 and TRBJ1-2; D remains ambiguous. V gave up 3 bases and J gave up 6 bases, with 20 bases separating them. The CDR3 sequence is 16 residues long. Germline V gene sequence: CDR1 LNHDA, CDR2 SQIVND (reference sequence). For the CDR3, the DNA is TGTGCCAGTAGTATCGGCGGCGGAGCTTCTGGGGATGGCTACACCTTC. This codes for CASSIGGGASGDGYTF.

In this sample, this clonotype turned up many times. V and J are TRBV19 and TRBJ1-4; tentatively, D is TRBD1 (5 bases). There are 15 residues in the CDR3. Germline CDR1 LNHDA, CDR2 SQIVND (reference sequence). Between the trimmed V and J ends, which lost 9 bases and 8 bases, there was a span of 22 bases. DNA of the CDR3: TGTGCCAGCGTCGAGCGGAGGGGCGCCCAGGAAAAACTGTTTTTT. This gives the protein CASVERRGAQEKLFF.

This clonotype has more than one count but fewer than ten. The chain employs TRBV9 and TRBJ2-2, with 9 bases fitting TRBD1. The CDR3 has 16 amino acids. Trimming cost V 4 bases and J 2 bases; bases outside gene matches: 6. Per the germline V gene, CDR1 is SGDLS and CDR2 is YYNGEE. The CDR3 is CASSPRTGANTGELFF. The CDR3 bases are TGTGCCAGCAGCCCTAGGACAGGGGCTAACACCGGGGAGCTGTTTTTT.